Listed below are T cell receptor beta chains from one sample, sequenced in a study of CD8 T cells in ankylosing spondylitis. TCRdb passed the 5' RACE reads through MiXCR, listing each CDR3 protein once. Altogether approximately 500,000 distinct CDR3 sequences are present, 9.5% to 15% being singletons, with the ten largest covering under 7.5%. The material sequenced was blood, either unsorted or a sorted T cell fraction (not recorded which). Receptors originate from a male donor with ankylosing spondylitis. The conserved cysteine and the conserved F or W are not part of the CDR3 here. D genes are given only for firm matches.

CDR3: ASSVAAGTSYEQY
V: TRBV9
length: 13
D: .

CDR3: ASGLGLAGGSNEQF
V: TRBV12-5
length: 14
D: TRBD2

CDR3: ASSQGPFGTIY
V: TRBV3-1
length: 11
D: .

CDR3: ASSARRDTYQETQY
V: TRBV27
length: 14
D: .

CDR3: SAPITGQGAIVNEQF
V: TRBV20-1
length: 15
D: TRBD1

CDR3: ASSFNSGTGYVGEQF
V: TRBV7-2
length: 15
D: TRBD2

CDR3: ASSPPVSDNEQF
V: TRBV18
length: 12
D: .

CDR3: ATSERTANTEAF
V: TRBV24-1
length: 12
D: .

CDR3: SVDHPYNEQF
V: TRBV29-1
length: 10
D: .

CDR3: ATSRDYSGRAYNEQF
V: TRBV15
length: 15
D: TRBD2

CDR3: SGRGGSGTDTQY
V: TRBV20-1
length: 12
D: TRBD2

CDR3: ASSRTGGLGSYEQY
V: TRBV12-3/TRBV12-4
length: 14
D: .

CDR3: ASSRSGQTYEQY
V: TRBV3-1
length: 12
D: .

CDR3: ATYSVREGYNEQF
V: TRBV19
length: 13
D: TRBD2

CDR3: ASSFGSSSYNEQF
V: TRBV12-3/TRBV12-4
length: 13
D: .

CDR3: ASSVDGDYEQY
V: TRBV9
length: 11
D: .

CDR3: ASSTLGNQPQH
V: TRBV27
length: 11
D: .

CDR3: ASTLGQGRQKLF
V: TRBV12-3/TRBV12-4
length: 12
D: TRBD1

CDR3: SVEPRGGFTDTQY
V: TRBV29-1
length: 13
D: .

CDR3: SARDPLGNTIY
V: TRBV20-1
length: 11
D: .

CDR3: ASSLAGGRYEQY
V: TRBV5-4
length: 12
D: TRBD2

CDR3: SARVLYEQY
V: TRBV20-1
length: 9
D: .

CDR3: ASSVTGGGLGAF
V: TRBV2
length: 12
D: TRBD1

CDR3: SARARGRVQETQY
V: TRBV20-1
length: 13
D: TRBD2

CDR3: SVEPSANTGELF
V: TRBV29-1
length: 12
D: .

CDR3: SVSGRARETQY
V: TRBV20-1
length: 11
D: TRBD2

CDR3: ASSSPGTANEKLF
V: TRBV7-8
length: 13
D: TRBD1

CDR3: ATSRDLGAGANVLT
V: TRBV15
length: 14
D: .

CDR3: ATSRGTGYGYT
V: TRBV15
length: 11
D: TRBD1

CDR3: ASSSISGGELF
V: TRBV12-3/TRBV12-4
length: 11
D: .

CDR3: ASSPRQLQTTEAF
V: TRBV18
length: 13
D: .

CDR3: ASTSKLGVSPLH
V: TRBV6-1
length: 12
D: .

CDR3: ASSSRRAGAWGYGYT
V: TRBV5-8
length: 15
D: .

CDR3: ASSLALDTDTQY
V: TRBV5-1
length: 12
D: .

CDR3: ATSDRNTGELF
V: TRBV24-1
length: 11
D: .

CDR3: ASSLVGTGTQETQY
V: TRBV5-1
length: 14
D: TRBD1

CDR3: ASRGLAGGPSEQF
V: TRBV2
length: 13
D: TRBD2

CDR3: ATSRGLGETQY
V: TRBV15
length: 11
D: .

CDR3: ASSLDPGRTEAF
V: TRBV11-2
length: 12
D: .

CDR3: ASRSAGEQF
V: TRBV11-2
length: 9
D: .

CDR3: ASSYSPADTQY
V: TRBV6-2/TRBV6-3
length: 11
D: .

CDR3: ASSLTQGGETQY
V: TRBV11-2
length: 12
D: .

CDR3: ATSDGRRGKMAYEQY
V: TRBV24-1
length: 15
D: .

CDR3: ASTWGLALNTGELF
V: TRBV11-3
length: 14
D: TRBD2

CDR3: ASSLGKYNEQF
V: TRBV5-1
length: 11
D: .

CDR3: SVYPGTGNNEQF
V: TRBV20-1
length: 12
D: TRBD1

CDR3: ASSRGRGLNNEQF
V: TRBV7-8
length: 13
D: .

CDR3: SARDQGTNTEAF
V: TRBV20-1
length: 12
D: .

CDR3: ASSQSRGRRELF
V: TRBV3-1
length: 12
D: .

CDR3: ASSLALYETGVTGAF
V: TRBV7-9
length: 15
D: TRBD1

CDR3: ASSLSSRGTGTEAF
V: TRBV5-1
length: 14
D: .

CDR3: ASSSTGGNQPQH
V: TRBV7-2
length: 12
D: TRBD1

CDR3: ASSYDSCGQGNQPQH
V: TRBV6-5
length: 15
D: .

CDR3: SARDAFSGTGTDEQY
V: TRBV20-1
length: 15
D: TRBD1